The T cell receptor beta chain described here comes from a study of T cells in Graves' hyperthyroidism and ophthalmopathy. As for this clonotype: Germline is not matched at one junction end, which may reflect a read error.

It was RNA transcripts that yielded the amplified TCR beta CDR3 regions. Primed by the HTBI set, a first-round RT-PCR was run on the TCR CDR3. MiXCR, run by TCRdb on the multiplex PCR reads, gives a single entry per CDR3 protein. The data hold about 840,000 distinct CDR3 sequences, with 38% observed a single time. Among the patients, aged 18 to 65, hyperthyroidism was newly diagnosed and had lasted under 2 months. Diagnostic assessment was based on clinical symptoms, serum thyroxine and TRAb, thyroid ultrasound and orbital computed tomography. The V gene's germline CDR1 is SEHNR and CDR2 FQNEAQ (reference sequence). This CDR3 is 14 amino acids long.

Sequences were obtained from blood. The V gene is TRBV7-9, the J gene TRBJ2-5; 13 bases map to TRBD2. The receptor was isolated from a man aged 18 to 30 with Graves' hyperthyroidism. The CDR3: CASSQLGLAGTQYF. In DNA form, the CDR3 reads TGCGCCAGCAGCCAACTGGGACTAGCGGGGACGCAGTACTTC.